This T cell receptor (beta chain) was identified during a study of cytomegalovirus exposure and HLA in healthy donors. PCR primers comprised 60 Vbeta and 13 Jbeta primers. Assay: immunoSEQ multiplex PCR; the TCRdb copy retains only in-frame clones and omits some. The sample comprises 100,000 to 150,000 clones, about 83% of which are singletons, and less than 1.5% rests with the top ten. The count of this clone is one. The sequencing input was PBMCs. This receptor was identified in a girl aged 2-10 years in good health and CMV-seronegative.

The CDR3 reads CAGARGGGAAYEQYF. In DNA form, the CDR3 reads TGTGCCGGGGCCAGAGGCGGGGGCGCGGCCTACGAGCAGTACTTC. The genes are TRBV30 and TRBJ2-7, with D possibly matching TRBD2 (7 bases). V lost 8 bases and J 2 bases, leaving 22 bases between the germline ends. From germline, CDR1 is GTSNPN and CDR2 SVGIG (reference sequence). CDR3 length equals 15 residues.